This TCR beta chain emerged from a study of blood T cell repertoires in COVID-19. Germline V gene lookup returns CDR1 SGHTS and CDR2 YDEGEE. Germline trimming cut 0 bases from V and 6 bases from J; bases unmatched to any gene: 6. This CDR3 spans 14 amino acids. Clones were read by immunoSEQ multiplex PCR, and TCRdb kept only the in-frame ones, dropping some. The sample holds over 200,000 clones, roughly nine tenths seen once. This chain uses TRBV5-8 with TRBJ2-7; 7 nucleotides agree with TRBD1. The TCR comes from a man between 25 and 39 years old with acute or convalescent COVID-19. Sequencing input: peripheral blood. The CDR3, as DNA: TGTGCCAGCAGCTTGGTGCAGGGGGTGGGCGAGCAGTACTTC. Translated: CASSLVQGVGEQYF. Variable domain in full (rest from reference TRBV5-8 and TRBJ2-7): EAGVTQSPTHLIKTRGQQATLRCSPISGHTSVYWYQQALGLGLQFLLWYDEGEERNRGNFPPRFSGRQFPNYSSELNVNALELEDSALYLCASSLVQGVGEQYFGPGTRLTVT.